This TCR beta chain comes out of a study of molecular identifiers for immune sequencing clone quantification. Bulk TCR library preparation followed previously described methods with listed TCR primers. One entry per CDR3 protein, called by TCRdb with MiXCR from the PCR reads. The data contain approximately 35,000 distinct CDR3 sequences, 19% of them singletons. This clonotype appeared many times. CDR1 is MNHEY and CDR2 is SVGAGI in the germline V gene. The CDR3 contains 15 residues. Trimming removed 0 bases at V and 0 bases at J, with 7 bases between. The J gene is TRBJ2-3, the V gene TRBV6-5; D unresolved. Sequencing input: naive CD8+ T cells from blood, with Jurkat cell RNA spiked in. The subset was: FACS-sorted CD8+CD4-CCR7+CD45RA+ naive T cells. This receptor was taken from a human donor in good health. Some libraries in this study had Jurkat cell RNA spiked in. The CDR3 coding sequence is TGTGCCAGCAGTTACTCCACAATCAGCACAGATACGCAGTATTTT. It yields the protein CASSYSTISTDTQYF.